This T cell receptor (beta chain) came from a study of early T cells in non-severe SARS-CoV-2 infection. Overall study: Bulk RNA from unsorted whole blood was sequenced; chains were unpaired. Whole-study findings and limits: The study's VDJdb matching favored anti-spike CD8 responses and missed private and CD4 specificities.

Note on this clonotype: Its antigen is unknown.

Individual cDNA molecules received unique molecular identifiers during library preparation. TCRdb used MiXCR to reprocess the 5' RACE reads, holding one entry per CDR3 protein. The sample includes over 80,000 distinct CDR3 sequences, roughly 12% of them seen just once. Looked up from germline, CDR1 is MGHRA and CDR2 is YSYEKL. The CDR3 spans 15 residues. V shed 0 bases and J shed 2 bases, with 10 bases lying between them. The gene calls are TRBV4-1 and TRBJ1-1; D ambiguous. The source is an adult who was a healthcare worker with PCR-confirmed SARS-CoV-2 infection or an uninfected control (not recorded which). The specimen was whole blood, collected at baseline. The CDR3 DNA follows: TGCGCCAGCAGCCAAGAAAACCTGGGCAACACTGAAGCTTTCTTT. Protein product: CASSQENLGNTEAFF.